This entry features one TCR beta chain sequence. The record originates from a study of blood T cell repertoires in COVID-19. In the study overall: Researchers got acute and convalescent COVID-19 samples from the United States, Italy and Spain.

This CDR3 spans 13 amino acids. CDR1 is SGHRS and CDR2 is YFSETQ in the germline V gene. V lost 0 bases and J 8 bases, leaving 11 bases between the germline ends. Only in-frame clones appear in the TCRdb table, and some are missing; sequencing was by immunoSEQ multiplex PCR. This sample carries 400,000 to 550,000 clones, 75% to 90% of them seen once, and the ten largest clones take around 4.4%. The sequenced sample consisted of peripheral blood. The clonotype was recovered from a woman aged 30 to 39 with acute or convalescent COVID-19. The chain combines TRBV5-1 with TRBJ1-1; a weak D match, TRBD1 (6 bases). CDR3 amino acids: CASSLASGVEAFF. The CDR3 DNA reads TGCGCCAGCAGCTTGGCGTCAGGGGTAGAAGCTTTCTTT.